The 19 T cell receptor beta chains in this list originate from one sample, sequenced in a study of beta chain features in type 1 diabetes. Sequenced material consisted of expressed TCRB transcripts (all of the isolated RNA was reverse transcribed). Assay: immunoSEQ multiplex PCR; the TCRdb copy retains only in-frame clones and omits some. The data show some 500,000 clones, about 10% seen once. The specimen sequenced was naive CD4+ T cells from blood. Receptors originate from a woman aged 18 to 35 in good health.

This clone came up a few times. The rearrangement links TRBV4-3 to TRBJ1-4; tentatively, D is TRBD1 (5 bases). Germline CDR1 LGHNA, CDR2 YSLEER. This CDR3 is 15 amino acids long. Trimming took 0 bases from V and 6 from J, leaving 11 bases between them. The CDR3 DNA reads TGCGCCAGCAGCCAAGAAAGGGACTCCTATGAAAAACTGTTTTTT. Its translation is CASSQERDSYEKLFF.

This clone was seen only a few times. V gene TRBV30 combines with J gene TRBJ2-6, with D perhaps matching TRBD1 (6 bases). Germline loops: CDR1 GTSNPN, CDR2 SVGIG (reference sequence). Trimming stripped 5 bases from V and 1 base from J, with 15 bases between. The CDR3 covers 16 residues. This CDR3 is CAWGRGLGSGANVLTF. The DNA of the CDR3 is TGTGCCTGGGGCAGGGGATTAGGGTCTGGGGCCAACGTCCTGACTTTC.

The chain recombines TRBV4-1 with TRBJ2-3; 7 bases align to TRBD2. The trim removed 4 bases at V and 12 bases at J, leaving 7 bases unmatched. Germline V gene data show CDR1 as MGHRA and CDR2 as YSYEKL. The CDR3 has 12 residues. CDR3 residues: CASSLTGGDQYF. The CDR3 region has the DNA TGCGCCAGCAGCCTCACGGGAGGCGATCAGTATTTT.

This clone was detected only a few times. This chain uses TRBV19 with TRBJ2-6; TRBD1 aligns across 9 bases. Germline loops: CDR1 LNHDA, CDR2 SQIVND (reference sequence). The CDR3 loop spans 15 amino acids. V trimming: 6 bases; J trimming: 2 bases; junction bases outside the gene matches: 2. The CDR3 sequence: CASRTGGTGANVLTF. The CDR3 bases are TGTGCCAGTAGAACAGGGGGCACTGGGGCCAACGTCCTGACTTTC.

The gene calls are TRBV7-2 and TRBJ2-5, with 11 bases matching TRBD2. Trimming at V came to 4 bases and at J to 3 bases, leaving 7 bases not matched to a gene. The CDR3 loop spans 16 amino acids. Germline assignment: CDR1 SGHTA and CDR2 FQGNSA. The CDR3 DNA sequence: TGTGCCAGCAGCTCCTTTAAGACTAGCGGGGAAGAGACCCAGTACTTC. Translating it yields CASSSFKTSGEETQYF.

The chain employs TRBV7-2 and TRBJ2-4, with 9 bases fitting TRBD1. CDR3 size: 14 residues. CDR1 is SGHTA, CDR2 FQGNSA, per germline. The ends lost 5 bases at V and 5 bases at J; junction bases unmatched: 4. In DNA form, the CDR3 reads TGTGCCAGCAGCGTTAGACAGGGGGAAAACATTCAGTACTTC. Its protein is CASSVRQGENIQYF.

The gene calls are TRBV5-4 and TRBJ1-6; 7 bases map to TRBD1. The length of the CDR3 is 14 residues. V was pared by 3 bases and J by 9 bases, with 6 bases of the junction left unmatched. CDR1 and CDR2 (germline): SGHNT, YYREEE (reference sequence). CDR3 loop: CASSSQGRFSPLHF. CDR3 sequence (DNA): TGTGCCAGCAGCTCACAGGGGAGGTTTTCACCCCTCCACTTT.

This clone was seen a few times. This chain uses TRBV28 with TRBJ1-1; 7 bases agree with TRBD1. The ends lost 3 bases at V and 4 bases at J; junction bases unmatched: 2. This CDR3 has 13 amino acids. CDR1 is MDHEN, CDR2 SYDVKM, per germline. The DNA for the CDR3 is TGTGCCAGCAGTTTCTCAGGGGGCACTGAAGCTTTCTTT. Its translation is CASSFSGGTEAFF.

This clone was counted a few times. The V gene is TRBV9, the J gene TRBJ2-2; D gene uncertain. V gave up 4 bases and J gave up 0 bases, with 10 bases separating them. Germline V gene lookup returns CDR1 SGDLS and CDR2 YYNGEE. The CDR3 sequence is 15 residues long. This CDR3 reads CASSLRSANTGELFF. Here the CDR3 DNA reads TGTGCCAGCAGCCTCAGGAGCGCGAACACCGGGGAGCTGTTTTTT.

This chain links TRBV2 with TRBJ2-3; TRBD2 agrees at 15 bases. Germline values: CDR1 SNHLY, CDR2 FYNNEI. Trimming cost V 6 bases and J 11 bases; bases outside gene matches: 12. This CDR3 is built from 16 residues. CDR3 sequence: CASSAGLAGGPSKQYF. In DNA, the CDR3 is TGTGCCAGCAGCGCAGGACTAGCGGGAGGGCCTAGTAAGCAGTATTTT.

This clone appeared a few times. The chain recombines TRBV25-1 with TRBJ1-5; TRBD1 might be the D (6 bases). CDR1 is MGHDK, CDR2 SYGVNS, per germline. The V end lost 4 bases, the J end lost 0 bases, and 10 bases lay between the germline ends. The CDR3 is made up of 15 amino acids. As DNA, the CDR3 is TGTGCCAGCAGTGGAGGACAGAATAGCAATCAGCCCCAGCATTTT. Its protein is CASSGGQNSNQPQHF.

This rearrangement joins TRBV5-8 to TRBJ2-3, with D perhaps matching TRBD2 (6 bases). The CDR3 covers 15 residues. Germline V gene lookup returns CDR1 SGHTS and CDR2 YDEGEE. The V and J ends lost 0 bases and 0 bases respectively, with 8 bases between them. The CDR3 sequence: CASSLEGRSTDTQYF. The DNA of the CDR3 is TGTGCCAGCAGCTTGGAAGGGAGGAGCACAGATACGCAGTATTTT.

The table lists this clone with a few counts. The same CDR3 arises from other DNA sequences in this sample as well. The J gene is TRBJ2-1, the V gene TRBV9; D uncertain. The CDR3 loop spans 15 amino acids. With 0 bases removed from V and 1 base from J, the gap between germline ends came to 8 bases. Germline V CDR1 and CDR2: SGDLS, YYNGEE. This chain's CDR3 is CASSVGSGSYNEQFF. CDR3 in DNA: TGTGCCAGCAGCGTAGGCAGTGGTTCCTACAATGAGCAGTTCTTC.

This clone was seen only a few times. This sequence joins TRBV18 and TRBJ1-1; D unclear. Germline values: CDR1 KGHSH, CDR2 LQKENI. V was trimmed by 1 base and J by 7 bases, leaving 10 bases between them. The CDR3 is 13 amino acids. The CDR3 loop is CASSPLQTDEAFF. The CDR3 coding sequence is TGTGCCAGCTCACCACTTCAGACGGATGAAGCTTTCTTT.

This clone was seen a handful of times. This chain links TRBV7-9 with TRBJ2-7, with TRBD1 matching 12 bases. V shed 5 bases, J shed 2 bases, and the junction held 4 bases outside the gene matches. This CDR3 spans 15 amino acids. Germline V CDR1 and CDR2: SEHNR, FQNEAQ (reference sequence). The CDR3 loop is CASSRGTGGPYEQYF. The CDR3, as DNA: TGTGCCAGCAGCCGCGGGACAGGGGGCCCCTACGAGCAGTACTTC. The whole variable domain, remainder taken from reference TRBV7-9 and TRBJ2-7, is DTGVSQNPRHKITKRGQNVTFRCDPISEHNRLYWYRQTLGQGPEFLTYFQNEAQLEKSRLLSDRFSAERPKGSFSTLEIQRTEQGDSAMYLCASSRGTGGPYEQYFGPGTRLTVT.

This chain connects TRBV7-8 to TRBJ1-1; D uncertain. The CDR3 consists of 14 residues. The germline V gene encodes CDR1 SGHVS and CDR2 FQNEAQ. The V and J ends lost 2 bases and 0 bases respectively, with 7 bases between them. CDR3 sequence reads: CASSLLSMNTEAFF. In DNA, the CDR3 is TGTGCCAGCAGCTTATTAAGCATGAACACTGAAGCTTTCTTT.

The chain links TRBV7-8 to TRBJ2-3, with a tentative D call TRBD1 (6 bases). The V end was cut by 2 bases, the J end by 2 bases, with 8 bases between. Germline CDR1 is SGHVS and CDR2 is FQNEAQ. There are 14 residues in the CDR3. CDR3 sequence (DNA): TGTGCCAGCAGCTTACAGGGGCTCACAGATACGCAGTATTTT. It is translated as CASSLQGLTDTQYF.

This clone was counted between two and nine times. The chain is built from TRBV9 and TRBJ2-3; no reliable D call. The germline CDR1 and CDR2 sequences are SGDLS and YYNGEE. The CDR3 runs to 12 residues. V gave up 3 bases and J gave up 6 bases, with 8 bases separating them. The CDR3 nucleotides read TGTGCCAGCAGCGCCGCTGGGGATACGCAGTATTTT. It translates to CASSAAGDTQYF.

There are a few counts of this clone. This chain connects TRBV7-9 to TRBJ1-1; D is perhaps TRBD1 (5 bases). V was clipped by 5 bases and J by 5 bases, with 12 bases between them. The CDR3 runs to 13 residues. CDR1 is SEHNR and CDR2 is FQNEAQ in the germline V gene (reference sequence). CDR3 coding DNA: TGTGCCAGCAGCGCACAACAGGAGACTGAAGCTTTCTTT. The encoded protein is CASSAQQETEAFF.